The 7 T cell receptor beta chains below were found in one sample sequenced in a study of CD8+CD57+ T cells in acquired aplastic anemia. The authors sequenced patients whose flow cytometry had shown CD8+CD57+ cell expansion. The template for TCR beta VDJ and CDR3 sequence profiling was genomic DNA. TCRdb passed the reads through MiXCR, listing each CDR3 protein once. The table lists roughly 250,000 distinct CDR3 sequences, approximately 86% of them singletons, with less than 50% in the top ten. The sample taken for sequencing was sorted CD4+, CD8+, or CD8+CD57+ T cells (not recorded which) from PBMCs. The receptors were sampled from a human donor with aplastic anemia.

The sample holds a few counts of this clonotype. V usage is TRBV7-9 and J usage is TRBJ2-7; TRBD2 might be the D (5 bases). Trimming removed 5 bases at V and 6 bases at J, with 14 bases between. CDR3 size: 13 residues. CDR1 and CDR2 (germline): SEHNR, FQNEAQ (reference sequence). As DNA, the CDR3 is TGTGCCAGCAGCGCCCCGGGATGGGTCGAGCAGTACTTC. Translated, it gives CASSAPGWVEQYF.

A note on this clonotype: The CDR3 end shows no conserved phenylalanine or tryptophan, and so a read error is likely. No DNA is shown, since the ends of the CDR3 on it are uncertain; the CDR3 is the one TCRdb lists. The genes are TRBV9 and TRBJ2-3; the DNA was not used to check the table's D call, TRBD1. The CDR3 sequence runs 13 residues, both termini included. From germline, CDR1 is SGDLS and CDR2 YYNGEE. Here the CDR3 reads CASGDAGDEQFFV.

This chain links TRBV7-8 with TRBJ1-2, with TRBD1 matching over 7 bases. V was clipped by 3 bases and J by 5 bases; unmatched bases: 12. CDR1 is SGHVS and CDR2 is FQNEAQ in the germline V gene. The CDR3 is made up of 16 amino acids. CDR3 sequence (DNA): TGTGCCAGCAGCTTGCATACAGACGGGACAGTATATGGCTACACCTTC. Its translation is CASSLHTDGTVYGYTF. The entire variable domain, with the rest obtained from reference TRBV7-8 and TRBJ1-2, is as follows: GAGVSQSPRYKVAKRGQDVALRCDPISGHVSLFWYQQALGQGPEFLTYFQNEAQLDKSGLPSDRFFAERPEGSVSTLKIQRTQQEDSAVYLCASSLHTDGTVYGYTFGSGTRLTVV.

This chain joins TRBV7-8 and TRBJ2-7, with D perhaps TRBD1 (6 bases). The germline V gene has CDR1 SGHVS and CDR2 FQNEAQ. CDR3 length: 14 residues. Trimming cost V 5 bases and J 2 bases, with 13 bases left between them. CDR3 residues: CASSQAAGAYEQYF. The CDR3 nucleotides read TGTGCCAGCAGCCAAGCGGCAGGGGCCTACGAGCAGTACTTC.

The table lists this clonotype with a count of one. Because it lacks the conserved phenylalanine or tryptophan at the end, this CDR3 is likely a read error. The DNA is left out, because the CDR3 cannot be placed on it with certainty; the CDR3 is given as TCRdb lists it. The CDR3 loop reads CASSPPLGRNTGD. The chain carries TRBV7-9 and TRBJ2-5; the table's TRBD1 call for D was not verified on the DNA. Germline CDR1 and CDR2: SEHNR and FQNEAQ (reference sequence). The CDR3 contains 13 residues when both ends are counted.

This chain joins TRBV25-1 and TRBJ1-2, with D perhaps TRBD1 (5 bases). Between the trimmed V and J ends, which lost 2 bases and 1 base, there was a span of 11 bases. CDR1 and CDR2 from the germline V gene are MGHDK and SYGVNS. There are 15 residues in the CDR3. CDR3 coding DNA: TGTGCCAGCAGTGAAGAAAAGGGGTTTAACTATGGCTACACCTTC. Translating gives CASSEEKGFNYGYTF.

As regards this clonotype: One junction end does not reproduce the germline sequence, and a read error may be involved. The chain recombines TRBV2 with TRBJ1-1, with D perhaps TRBD1 (6 bases). Germline CDR1 and CDR2: SNHLY and FYNNEI. This CDR3 comprises 17 residues. This CDR3 is CASGDGDTDGGYFEACF. The CDR3 DNA reads TGTGCCAGCGGCGACGGGGACACAGATGGGGGGTATTTTGAAGCATGCTTT.